Sequencing of this T cell receptor beta chain was carried out in a study of T-cell memory formation after mild COVID-19. Study context: Among the donors, TCR clusters were largely specific to each donor. Study results and limitations: Contracting CD4+ clones sat mainly in CM and EM; CD8+ in EMRA. Certain responding clones were present in pre-infection memory, suggesting participation of cross-reactive memory. A second wave of clones peaked on day 37, and their SARS-CoV-2 specificity went unconfirmed.

Many counts were recorded for this clonotype. Its antigen is currently unknown. Via MiXCR, TCRdb re-called the 5' RACE reads, giving one row per CDR3 protein. The sample comprises more than 45,000 distinct CDR3 sequences, approximately 9% of which are singletons, and roughly 10% rests with the top ten. This CDR3 has 13 residues. Germline lookup yields CDR1 SQVTM and CDR2 ANQGSEA. V lost 7 bases and J lost 7; bases outside the gene matches: 9. This TCR was recovered from an adult woman who had mild COVID-19 (a few samples of this study predate the infection). Cell type and time point are not known. The rearrangement links TRBV29-1 to TRBJ2-1; 8 bases are a match to TRBD1. The sequenced sample consisted of PBMCs or a T cell subset sorted from them (not recorded which). For the CDR3, the DNA is TGCAGCGGGGCGGACAGGGTTGGGAATGAGCAGTTCTTC. Amino acid sequence: CSGADRVGNEQFF.